The rows below give T cell receptor beta chains drawn from one sample of a study of cytomegalovirus exposure and HLA in healthy donors. The repertoire was sequenced with immunoSEQ multiplex PCR; TCRdb's copy has only in-frame clones and lacks some. The table lists hundreds of thousands of clones, approximately 83% of them singletons. Sequences were obtained from PBMCs. These receptor sequences come from a woman in her thirties in good health and CMV-seropositive. The conserved cysteine and the conserved F or W are not part of the CDR3 here. Fields, in order: J gene, V gene, CDR3 protein.

J gene: TRBJ1-2; V gene: TRBV18; CDR3 protein: ASSPDMHGYT
J gene: TRBJ1-1; V gene: TRBV28; CDR3 protein: AGSLSMNTEAF
J gene: TRBJ1-1; V gene: TRBV6-1; CDR3 protein: ASSRSGAIEAF
J gene: TRBJ2-3; V gene: TRBV30; CDR3 protein: AWSVLLALDTQY
J gene: TRBJ1-1; V gene: TRBV2; CDR3 protein: ARQILNTEAF
J gene: TRBJ1-5; V gene: TRBV28; CDR3 protein: ASSLSGNGNQPQH
J gene: TRBJ2-1; V gene: TRBV19; CDR3 protein: ASNKLAGGLNNEQF
J gene: TRBJ1-2; V gene: TRBV5-1; CDR3 protein: ASSLDVMQAYGYT
J gene: TRBJ1-2; V gene: TRBV10-3; CDR3 protein: AISEAGQRWARGYT
J gene: TRBJ2-1; V gene: TRBV5-4; CDR3 protein: ASSLEAGVGNEQF
J gene: TRBJ2-3; V gene: TRBV28; CDR3 protein: ASSAHDWREDTQY
J gene: TRBJ2-7; V gene: TRBV7-2; CDR3 protein: AVSPTGAVDEQY
J gene: TRBJ1-1; V gene: TRBV6-5; CDR3 protein: ASSRTPLNGAF
J gene: TRBJ1-5; V gene: TRBV9; CDR3 protein: ASSVVLRPRWGNQPQH
J gene: TRBJ2-7; V gene: TRBV5-1; CDR3 protein: ASSDSSGRDYEQY
J gene: TRBJ2-1; V gene: TRBV27; CDR3 protein: ASSFSPGTSGRDHYNEQF
J gene: TRBJ1-1; V gene: TRBV7-2; CDR3 protein: ASSPDRGVNTEAF